The source of this T cell receptor (beta chain) is a study of cytomegalovirus exposure and HLA in healthy donors. General study results and limits: The authors listed 164 TCR beta chains as cytomegalovirus-associated. Earlier findings revealed that most TCR beta V segments proved productive either about 90% or about 30% of the time. It was shown in a later analysis that HLA-associated TCR beta chains were more clonally expanded than other, equally common chains.

This CDR3 is built from 15 residues. Looked up from germline, CDR1 is LNHDA and CDR2 is SQIVND (reference sequence). With 0 bases removed from V and 3 bases from J, the gap between germline ends came to 9 bases. Use of 60 Vbeta and 13 Jbeta primers characterized the PCR. TCRdb's copy holds only in-frame clones and misses some; the assay was immunoSEQ multiplex PCR. The sample includes around 140,000 clones. Notes on this clone: The antigen is undetermined.

The rearrangement uses TRBV19 and TRBJ2-1, with D possibly matching TRBD2 (6 bases). Input material: PBMCs. This TCR came from a male donor in good health and CMV-seronegative. CDR3 DNA sequence: TGTGCCAGTAGTATAGACGCGGGACGCTACAATGAGCAGTTCTTC. Encoded protein: CASSIDAGRYNEQFF.